The clone carrying this T cell receptor beta chain was recorded many times. Amplification of TCR beta CDR3 regions used RNA as the template. Primed by the HTBI set, a first-round RT-PCR was run on the TCR CDR3. TCRdb reanalysed the multiplex PCR reads using MiXCR and keeps one entry per CDR3 protein. The repertoire includes 530,000 or so distinct CDR3 sequences, 15% to 20% of them detected once, and approximately 16% sits in the top ten. The CDR3 spans 13 residues. Germline CDR1 is SGHKS and CDR2 is YYEKEE (reference sequence). Trimming cost V 4 bases and J 4 bases, with 10 bases left between them. These data come from a study of T cells in Graves' hyperthyroidism and ophthalmopathy.

The J gene is TRBJ2-3, the V gene TRBV5-5; weak D call: TRBD1 (6 bases). This TCR was sampled from a woman aged 18-35 years with Graves' ophthalmopathy. The sequencing input was blood. The CDR3 loop is CASSKQGPDTQYF. CDR3 coding DNA: TGTGCCAGCAGCAAACAGGGACCAGATACGCAGTATTTT.